The 22 T cell receptor beta chains below all came from one sample that was sequenced in a study of blood T cell repertoires in COVID-19. Clones were sequenced by immunoSEQ multiplex PCR, and TCRdb holds only the in-frame ones, with some missing. This sample yields some 110,000 clones, of which 65% to 90% are seen a single time; 4% to 5% belongs to the top ten. What was sequenced was peripheral blood. The receptors were gathered from a man in his forties or fifties with acute or convalescent COVID-19.

The V call is TRBV28, the J call TRBJ1-1; tentatively, D is TRBD1 (5 bases). V was trimmed by 7 bases and J by 5 bases, leaving 11 bases between them. Germline loops: CDR1 MDHEN, CDR2 SYDVKM. This CDR3 is 12 amino acids long. This CDR3 reads CASNGRETEAFF. In DNA, the CDR3 is TGTGCCAGCAACGGCAGGGAAACTGAAGCTTTCTTT.

The gene calls are TRBV9 and TRBJ2-2; TRBD2 matches at 8 bases. CDR3 length: 19 amino acids. Trimming cost V 5 bases and J 6 bases; bases outside gene matches: 21. Germline assignment: CDR1 SGDLS and CDR2 YYNGEE. In DNA, the CDR3 is TGTGCCAGCAGGGGGCCTAGCGGGTCCCGGGGGGACAACCCCGGGGAGCTGTTTTTT. Translation: CASRGPSGSRGDNPGELFF.

The chain combines TRBV7-3 with TRBJ2-3; TRBD2 might be the D (6 bases). Germline V CDR1 and CDR2: SGHTA, FQGTGA. CDR3 size: 17 residues. Trimming cost V 5 bases and J 1 base, with 19 bases left between them. The CDR3: CASSLNSPSERTDTQYF. CDR3 coding DNA: TGTGCCAGCAGCCTCAACTCACCTAGCGAACGCACAGATACGCAGTATTTT.

This clone was seen only a few times. The chain links TRBV4-1 to TRBJ2-7, with D hard to call. Trimming shortened V by 0 bases and J by 0 bases, and 12 bases separated the two germline ends. CDR1 and CDR2 from the germline V gene are MGHRA and YSYEKL. The CDR3 has 16 residues. The CDR3 sequence is CASSQDDIAGSYEQYF. CDR3 DNA: TGCGCCAGCAGCCAAGATGACATTGCAGGCTCCTACGAGCAGTACTTC.

This chain joins TRBV7-9 and TRBJ2-1, with 12 bases that match TRBD2. This CDR3 has 16 residues. Trimming took 7 bases from V and 0 from J; bases not matched to a gene: 4. The germline V gene encodes CDR1 SEHNR and CDR2 FQNEAQ (reference sequence). CDR3 residues: CASIQTSGSSYNEQFF. CDR3 nucleotide sequence: TGTGCCAGCATCCAGACTAGCGGGAGCTCCTACAATGAGCAGTTCTTC.

V is TRBV7-8 and J is TRBJ1-2; tentatively, D is TRBD1 (6 bases). The CDR3 runs to 15 residues. V lost 1 base to trimming and J lost 6 bases, with 15 bases between them. Germline lookup yields CDR1 SGHVS and CDR2 FQNEAQ. The CDR3, as DNA: TGTGCCAGCAGCTTAGAAGGACAGAGAATTCATGGCTACACCTTC. Translating gives CASSLEGQRIHGYTF.

The chain couples TRBV19 to TRBJ1-4, with TRBD1 matching over 9 bases. Germline loops: CDR1 LNHDA, CDR2 SQIVND (reference sequence). CDR3 size: 14 residues. V was pared by 7 bases and J by 7 bases, with 7 bases of the junction left unmatched. The CDR3 DNA sequence: TGTGCCAGTAAACCGGGACAGGGCATTGAAAAACTGTTTTTT. Amino acids: CASKPGQGIEKLFF.

Details on this clone: Other nucleotide sequences from this sample produce the same CDR3. The rearrangement joins TRBV12-3 or TRBV12-4 to TRBJ2-7, with no clear D. The CDR3 contains 12 residues. Trimming pared 3 bases from V and 4 bases from J, leaving 7 bases between. CDR3 region: CASSFLRYEQYF. CDR3 in DNA: TGTGCCAGCAGTTTTCTTCGGTACGAGCAGTACTTC.

This clone was picked up a small number of times. The chain links TRBV15 to TRBJ1-6, with D hard to call. CDR1 LNHNV and CDR2 YYDKDF come from the germline V gene (reference sequence). Trimming removed 0 bases at V and 9 bases at J, with 15 bases between. This CDR3 is built from 16 residues. This CDR3 reads CATSRDITSRGSPLHF. The CDR3 DNA reads as TGTGCCACCAGCAGAGATATTACAAGTCGGGGTTCACCCCTCCACTTT.

CDR3 loop: CARSSGRDSSGANVLTF. Here the CDR3 DNA reads TGTGCCAGGTCTAGCGGGAGGGATTCCTCTGGGGCCAACGTCCTGACTTTC. The chain joins TRBV2 to TRBJ2-6, with 12 bases that match TRBD2. Germline assignment: CDR1 SNHLY and CDR2 FYNNEI. V was clipped by 9 bases and J by 0 bases; unmatched bases: 6. CDR3 length equals 17 residues.

This clone was recorded once. The chain combines TRBV24-1 with TRBJ1-1; possible D gene TRBD1, 5 bases. The CDR3 has 14 amino acids. The germline V and J ends were trimmed by 7 bases and 0 bases, with 11 bases remaining between them. Looked up from germline, CDR1 is KGHDR and CDR2 is SFDVKD. This chain's CDR3 is CATRTGDMNTEAFF. CDR3 DNA sequence: TGTGCCACCAGAACAGGAGACATGAACACTGAAGCTTTCTTT.

The chain joins TRBV9 to TRBJ1-6; 7 bases map to TRBD1. The junction had 5 bases not matched to a gene; V was cut back by 0 bases and J by 11 bases. The CDR3 runs to 14 residues. Germline V CDR1 and CDR2: SGDLS, YYNGEE. CDR3 loop: CASSVGQGPAPLHF. Written as DNA, the CDR3 is TGTGCCAGCAGCGTAGGACAGGGCCCGGCACCCCTCCACTTT.

The chain combines TRBV7-3 with TRBJ2-5; 8 bases align to TRBD2. This CDR3 contains 16 residues. Germline V gene sequence: CDR1 SGHTA, CDR2 FQGTGA. With 1 base clipped from V and 2 bases from J, the junction kept 6 bases outside the gene matches. CDR3 coding DNA: TGTGCCAGCAGCTTAAACCCTAGCGGGCCTCAAGAGACCCAGTACTTC. It codes for CASSLNPSGPQETQYF.

The CDR3 DNA sequence: TGTGCCAGCAGCTTGGGACAGGGGGGTTACACTGAAGCTTTCTTT. It yields the protein CASSLGQGGYTEAFF. V and J are TRBV6-5 and TRBJ1-1; TRBD1 agrees at 11 bases. The CDR3 spans 15 residues. J gave up 3 bases and V 6 bases, and 6 bases lay outside the gene matches. CDR1 is MNHEY and CDR2 is SVGAGI in the germline V gene.

As regards this clone: Other DNA sequences in this sample translate to the same CDR3. The V call is TRBV9, the J call TRBJ2-1, with 7 bases identical to TRBD1. Germline CDR1 is SGDLS and CDR2 is YYNGEE. V shed 2 bases, J shed 4 bases, and the junction held 3 bases outside the gene matches. The CDR3 is 14 amino acids. CDR3: CASSVGRGYNEQFF. The CDR3 nucleotides are TGTGCCAGCAGCGTGGGCAGGGGGTACAATGAGCAGTTCTTC.

The rearrangement links TRBV9 to TRBJ1-2; 7 nucleotides agree with TRBD1. Losses at the gene ends were 0 bases for V and 5 bases for J; bases not matched to a gene: 13. This CDR3 contains 17 residues. The V gene's germline CDR1 is SGDLS and CDR2 YYNGEE. The CDR3 spells CASSVEHGTAAKYGYTF. For the CDR3, the DNA is TGTGCCAGCAGCGTAGAACATGGGACAGCTGCCAAGTATGGCTACACCTTC.

The chain couples TRBV5-1 to TRBJ1-3; D is unresolved. V gave up 4 bases and J gave up 2 bases, with 7 bases separating them. There are 13 residues in the CDR3. In germline, CDR1 is SGHRS, CDR2 YFSETQ. CDR3 nucleotide sequence: TGCGCCAGCAGCCTAATCACTGGAAACACCATATATTTT. Its protein product is CASSLITGNTIYF.

This clone was seen a single time. The rearrangement uses TRBV13 and TRBJ1-4; D is ambiguous. V gave up 3 bases and J gave up 5 bases, with 10 bases separating them. Germline assignment: CDR1 PRHDT and CDR2 FYEKMQ (reference sequence). This CDR3 region has 14 residues. Written as DNA, the CDR3 is TGTGCCAGCAGCTTTGGCAGTATGAATGAAAAACTGTTTTTT. It is translated as CASSFGSMNEKLFF.

J is TRBJ1-1 and V is TRBV29-1; possible D gene TRBD1, 5 bases. Trimming left V 7 bases short and J 4 bases short, with 19 bases between. Germline V gene data show CDR1 as SQVTM and CDR2 as ANQGSEA. This CDR3 has 14 amino acids. The CDR3 spells CSADRQGSGTEAFF. CDR3 DNA sequence: TGCAGCGCCGATCGGCAGGGTAGCGGCACTGAAGCTTTCTTT. Together with reference TRBV29-1 and TRBJ1-1, the CDR3 gives the full variable domain: SAVISQKPSRDICQRGTSLTIQCQVDSQVTMMFWYRQQPGQSLTLIATANQGSEATYESGFVIDKFPISRPNLTFSTLTVSNMSPEDSSIYLCSADRQGSGTEAFFGQGTRLTVV.

In its sample, this clone was seen a few times. The V and J genes are TRBV29-1 and TRBJ2-7, with D possibly being TRBD1 (5 bases). The CDR3 has 13 residues. The V end lost 6 bases, the J end lost 1 base, and 13 bases lay between the germline ends. Per germline, CDR1 SQVTM and CDR2 ANQGSEA. CDR3 loop: CSVAGLGSYEQYF. For the CDR3, the DNA is TGCAGCGTGGCAGGGTTGGGATCCTACGAGCAGTACTTC.

This sequence joins TRBV5-4 and TRBJ2-1, with 8 bases aligning to TRBD2. V shed 1 base and J 7 bases; nucleotides not matched to a gene: 7. The CDR3 totals 15 residues. CDR1 is SGHNT and CDR2 is YYREEE in the germline V gene (reference sequence). DNA of the CDR3: TGTGCCAGCAGCTTGAGAACCGGGGGGGTGAATGAGCAGTTCTTC. Residues: CASSLRTGGVNEQFF.

The chain combines TRBV12-3 or TRBV12-4 with TRBJ1-2; 7 positions match TRBD1. V shed 7 bases, J shed 2 bases, and the junction held 4 bases outside the gene matches. The CDR3 covers 13 residues. CDR3 DNA sequence: TGTGCCAGCACCAGGGGGGTCAACTATGGCTACACCTTC. This gives the protein CASTRGVNYGYTF.